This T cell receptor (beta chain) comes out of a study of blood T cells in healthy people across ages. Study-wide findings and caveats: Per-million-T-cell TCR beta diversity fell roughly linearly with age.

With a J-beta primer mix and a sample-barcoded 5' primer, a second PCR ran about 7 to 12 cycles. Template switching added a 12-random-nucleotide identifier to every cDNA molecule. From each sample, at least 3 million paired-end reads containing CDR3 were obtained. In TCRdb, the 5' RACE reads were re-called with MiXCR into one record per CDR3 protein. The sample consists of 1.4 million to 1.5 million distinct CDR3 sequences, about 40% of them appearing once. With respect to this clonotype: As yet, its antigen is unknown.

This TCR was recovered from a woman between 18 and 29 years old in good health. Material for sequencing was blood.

Written as DNA, the CDR3 is TGTGCCAGCAGAGACGGACAGGGGAGGTACGAGCAGTACTTC. This codes for CASRDGQGRYEQYF. The V gene is TRBV6-5, the J gene TRBJ2-7; 9 bases are a match to TRBD1. The germline gives CDR1 MNHEY, CDR2 SVGAGI. V was clipped by 6 bases and J by 4 bases; unmatched bases: 7. CDR3 length: 14 residues.